The rows below give T cell receptor beta chains drawn from one sample of a study of cytotoxic CD8 clonotypes in ibrutinib-treated CLL. The repertoire was sequenced with immunoSEQ multiplex PCR; TCRdb's copy has only in-frame clones and lacks some. The sample has 250,000 to 350,000 clones; less than 85% are singletons. Source: PBMCs, taken at disease progression, from a patient treated with ibrutinib. The receptors were sampled from a human donor with chronic lymphocytic leukemia. CDR3s include the opening cysteine and the closing phenylalanine or tryptophan. Fields, in order: J gene, V gene, clone size, D gene, CDR3 DNA, CDR3 protein. A D gene is named only where the DNA matches it firmly. Expanded clones are given a class, and other clones once, few, many or no size at all.

j_gene: TRBJ1-5
v_gene: TRBV6-6
abundance: .
d_gene: TRBD1
CDR3nt: TGTGCCAGCAGAGCAGGGGGCAGGGGTCAGCCCCAGCATTTT
CDR3aa: CASRAGGRGQPQHF

j_gene: TRBJ1-2
v_gene: TRBV28
abundance: few
d_gene: .
CDR3nt: TGTGCCAGCACCCCTGGGGTCGGTGGCTACACCTTC
CDR3aa: CASTPGVGGYTF

j_gene: TRBJ1-5
v_gene: TRBV15
abundance: few
d_gene: TRBD1
CDR3nt: TGTGCCACCAGGATACAGGGGGGCAATCAGCCCCAGCATTTT
CDR3aa: CATRIQGGNQPQHF

j_gene: TRBJ1-6
v_gene: TRBV4-1
abundance: .
d_gene: .
CDR3nt: TGCGCCAGCAGCCAAGAACGGGCGGCAGTACCTAATTCACCCCTCCACTTT
CDR3aa: CASSQERAAVPNSPLHF

j_gene: TRBJ2-3
v_gene: TRBV5-1
abundance: .
d_gene: TRBD2
CDR3nt: TGCGCCAGCAGAGGGGCGGGGGGCACAGATACGCAGTATTTT
CDR3aa: CASRGAGGTDTQYF

j_gene: TRBJ1-6
v_gene: TRBV6-4
abundance: few
d_gene: TRBD1
CDR3nt: TGTGCCAGCAGTGACGTTGCAGGGGGCAATTCACCCCTCCACTTT
CDR3aa: CASSDVAGGNSPLHF

j_gene: TRBJ2-1
v_gene: TRBV15
abundance: .
d_gene: TRBD1
CDR3nt: TGTGCCACCAGCACACTCACTCCGGGACAGGTCTACAATGAGCAGTTCTTC
CDR3aa: CATSTLTPGQVYNEQFF

j_gene: TRBJ2-7
v_gene: TRBV9
abundance: few
d_gene: TRBD1
CDR3nt: TGTGCCAGCAGCGTAGCAGGGGACAGGACCTACGAGCAGTACTTC
CDR3aa: CASSVAGDRTYEQYF

j_gene: TRBJ2-7
v_gene: TRBV29-1
abundance: .
d_gene: .
CDR3nt: TGCAGCGTTGGAACACCTAGGTCCTACGAGCAGTACTTC
CDR3aa: CSVGTPRSYEQYF

j_gene: TRBJ1-1
v_gene: TRBV19
abundance: once
d_gene: .
CDR3nt: TGTGCCAGTAGGACTACCACCGGGGCCCGCTCATCCGGAGCTTTCTTT
CDR3aa: CASRTTTGARSSGAFF

j_gene: TRBJ2-5
v_gene: TRBV2
abundance: .
d_gene: TRBD2
CDR3nt: TGTGCCGGACGTAGCGGGGAACGGGAGACCCAGTACTTC
CDR3aa: CAGRSGERETQYF

j_gene: TRBJ2-1
v_gene: TRBV11-3
abundance: .
d_gene: TRBD1
CDR3nt: TGTGCCAGCAGCTTAGATCCGGGACAGGGAACTTCCAATGAGCAGTTCTTC
CDR3aa: CASSLDPGQGTSNEQFF

j_gene: TRBJ2-5
v_gene: TRBV7-8
abundance: .
d_gene: .
CDR3nt: TGTGCCAGCAGCCCTCTTTGGGAGACCCAGTACTTC
CDR3aa: CASSPLWETQYF

j_gene: TRBJ2-7
v_gene: TRBV5-1
abundance: few
d_gene: .
CDR3nt: TGCGCCAGCAGCCCAACGGGACTCGACTACGAGCAGTACTTC
CDR3aa: CASSPTGLDYEQYF

j_gene: TRBJ1-5
v_gene: TRBV28
abundance: .
d_gene: TRBD1
CDR3nt: TGTGCCAGCAGGGCCGGACAGGCATATTATAGCAATCAGCCCCAGCATTTT
CDR3aa: CASRAGQAYYSNQPQHF

j_gene: TRBJ2-5
v_gene: TRBV5-1
abundance: once
d_gene: .
CDR3nt: TGCGCCAGCAGCAAGGAGGGCCTCCAAGAGACCCAGTACTTC
CDR3aa: CASSKEGLQETQYF

j_gene: TRBJ2-7
v_gene: TRBV6-5
abundance: .
d_gene: .
CDR3nt: TGTGCCAGCAGTACCCAGAGCCGGGCCTACGAGCAGTACTTC
CDR3aa: CASSTQSRAYEQYF

j_gene: TRBJ2-1
v_gene: TRBV5-1
abundance: .
d_gene: .
CDR3nt: TGCGCCAGCAGCCCGAACTCCAGGGTCCATGAGCAGTTCTTC
CDR3aa: CASSPNSRVHEQFF

j_gene: TRBJ2-1
v_gene: TRBV19
abundance: .
d_gene: TRBD2
CDR3nt: TGTGCCAGTAGTGTCCTCTTAGCGGGGGGGGACCCGTTCTTC
CDR3aa: CASSVLLAGGDPFF

j_gene: TRBJ2-1
v_gene: TRBV10-1
abundance: .
d_gene: TRBD1
CDR3nt: TGCGCCAGCAGTGCCCAGGGACAGGGGTCTTACAATGAGCAGTTCTTC
CDR3aa: CASSAQGQGSYNEQFF

j_gene: TRBJ2-3
v_gene: TRBV11-3
abundance: .
d_gene: .
CDR3nt: TGTGCCAGCAGCTTCGGGTCCGTTGGGGGCTCAGATACGCAGTATTTT
CDR3aa: CASSFGSVGGSDTQYF

j_gene: TRBJ2-1
v_gene: TRBV20-1
abundance: .
d_gene: .
CDR3nt: TGCAGTGCTAGAGGGAACAATGAGCAGTTCTTC
CDR3aa: CSARGNNEQFF

j_gene: TRBJ1-2
v_gene: TRBV29-1
abundance: .
d_gene: TRBD1
CDR3nt: TGCAGCGTCTCCGGACAGGGCGCCTATGGCTACACCTTC
CDR3aa: CSVSGQGAYGYTF

j_gene: TRBJ1-2
v_gene: TRBV18
abundance: few
d_gene: TRBD1
CDR3nt: TGTGCCAGCTCACCCGGACAGGGGGGCTATGGCTACACCTTC
CDR3aa: CASSPGQGGYGYTF

j_gene: TRBJ1-1
v_gene: TRBV2
abundance: .
d_gene: .
CDR3nt: TGTGCCAGCAGTGAAGACGGGAACACTGAAGCTTTCTTT
CDR3aa: CASSEDGNTEAFF

j_gene: TRBJ2-5
v_gene: TRBV9
abundance: .
d_gene: .
CDR3nt: TGTGCCAGCAGCGTAGTTACGGGGCCGGGGGAGACCCAGTACTTC
CDR3aa: CASSVVTGPGETQYF

j_gene: TRBJ1-1
v_gene: TRBV7-6
abundance: .
d_gene: TRBD1
CDR3nt: TGTGCCAGCAGCTTGACAGGGATGCGCACTGAAGCTTTCTTT
CDR3aa: CASSLTGMRTEAFF

j_gene: TRBJ2-5
v_gene: TRBV18
abundance: .
d_gene: .
CDR3nt: TGTGCCAGCTCACCACCGGCACTACCCAGGGGGACCCAGTACTTC
CDR3aa: CASSPPALPRGTQYF

j_gene: TRBJ2-3
v_gene: TRBV18
abundance: once
d_gene: TRBD2
CDR3nt: TGTGCCAGCTCACGGACTAGCGGAAGCACAGATACGCAGTATTTT
CDR3aa: CASSRTSGSTDTQYF

j_gene: TRBJ2-3
v_gene: TRBV29-1
abundance: .
d_gene: .
CDR3nt: TGCAGCGTTAGACAGGCGGGTGGAGATACGCAGTATTTT
CDR3aa: CSVRQAGGDTQYF

j_gene: TRBJ2-3
v_gene: TRBV4-1
abundance: .
d_gene: TRBD2
CDR3nt: TGCGCCAGCAGCCAAGATCCCGGGCTAGCGGGGATTCGGGATACGCAGTATTTT
CDR3aa: CASSQDPGLAGIRDTQYF

j_gene: TRBJ2-1
v_gene: TRBV4-2
abundance: once
d_gene: .
CDR3nt: TGTGCCAGCAGCCAAGGCAAGCAGGGTGAGCAGTTCTTC
CDR3aa: CASSQGKQGEQFF

j_gene: TRBJ1-6
v_gene: TRBV6-5
abundance: .
d_gene: .
CDR3nt: TGTGCCAGCGCCGGGGGCAGGAATTCACCCCTCCACTTT
CDR3aa: CASAGGRNSPLHF

j_gene: TRBJ2-7
v_gene: TRBV27
abundance: .
d_gene: TRBD2
CDR3nt: TGTGCCAGCAGGCAGGTAGCGGGGGTTAACGAGCAGTACTTC
CDR3aa: CASRQVAGVNEQYF

j_gene: TRBJ1-1
v_gene: TRBV6-5
abundance: .
d_gene: .
CDR3nt: TGTGCCACCCAGAGTGGCAGTAAGAACACTGAAGCTTTCTTT
CDR3aa: CATQSGSKNTEAFF

j_gene: TRBJ2-7
v_gene: TRBV27
abundance: .
d_gene: .
CDR3nt: TGTGCCAGCAGTTTAACTTCTTCCCAAGCCTACGAGCAGTACTTC
CDR3aa: CASSLTSSQAYEQYF